This T cell receptor beta chain comes out of a study of T cell responses to AZD1222 COVID-19 vaccine. Assay: immunoSEQ multiplex PCR; the TCRdb copy retains only in-frame clones and omits some. The sample has 99,000 or so clones, more than 85% seen once. This TCR was sampled from an adult in good health. Source: peripheral blood, taken on day 0 of AZD1222 vaccination.

CDR3 protein: CASSLASGRGDTQYF. The CDR3 DNA reads as TGCGCCAGCAGCTTGGCCAGCGGGCGGGGAGATACGCAGTATTTT. The rearrangement joins TRBV5-1 to TRBJ2-3; tentatively, D is TRBD2 (6 bases). The CDR3 sequence is 15 residues long. Trimming left V 0 bases short and J 5 bases short, with 13 bases between. The germline V gene encodes CDR1 SGHRS and CDR2 YFSETQ.